The 28 T cell receptor beta chains below come from one sample, sequenced in a study of spatial heterogeneity in lung cancer. MiXCR, run by TCRdb on the 5' RACE reads, gives a single entry per CDR3 protein. The sample includes fewer than 30,000 distinct CDR3 sequences, 5.5% to 7% of them seen just once. The time point is: blood at routine non-recurrence follow-up after resection. Unsorted whole RNA from tumor, nontumor lung or frozen PBMC underwent sequencing. Sequencing was performed on PBMCs, taken at follow-up. Receptors originate from a male donor with early-stage non-small cell lung cancer.

This clonotype was seen repeatedly, ten times or more. This chain joins TRBV21-1 and TRBJ1-4. TRBV21-1 is an annotated pseudogene. CDR3 size: 18 residues. CDR3 amino acids: CASSTNIRVFRTYEKLFF. CDR3 sequence (DNA): TGTGCCAGCAGCACGAATATCCGGGTCTTCAGGACCTACGAAAAACTGTTTTTT.

The rearrangement links TRBV6-1 to TRBJ2-1; D might be TRBD1 (6 bases). Germline CDR1 and CDR2: MNHNS and SASEGT. Trimming shortened V by 9 bases and J by 4 bases, and 16 bases separated the two germline ends. This CDR3 region has 14 residues. CDR3 protein: CASESGQTYNEQFF. CDR3 coding DNA: TGTGCCAGTGAGAGCGGACAGACTTACAATGAGCAGTTCTTC.

This clonotype was observed at least ten times. The rearrangement links TRBV10-3 to TRBJ2-5; maybe TRBD2 (5 bases). The CDR3 length is 15 residues. CDR1 and CDR2 (germline): ENHRY, SYGVKD. Trimming removed 6 bases from V and 1 base from J, with 15 bases in between. The CDR3 bases are TGTGCCATCAGCGCCGCGCGGGCAGCCCAAGAGACCCAGTACTTC. Translated: CAISAARAAQETQYF.

This clonotype was detected many times. The rearrangement joins TRBV7-8 to TRBJ2-1, with 9 bases matching TRBD2. CDR3 size: 15 residues. The trim removed 5 bases at V and 2 bases at J, leaving 4 bases unmatched. From germline, CDR1 is SGHVS and CDR2 FQNEAQ. The CDR3 sequence is CASSPRGGAYNEQFF. The CDR3 coding sequence is TGTGCCAGCAGCCCTCGCGGGGGGGCCTACAATGAGCAGTTCTTC.

This clonotype appeared many times. The J gene is TRBJ2-7, the V gene TRBV20-1, with D unresolved. The CDR3 sequence is 17 residues long. Germline V gene data show CDR1 as DFQATT and CDR2 as SNEGSKA (reference sequence). The germline V and J ends were trimmed by 0 bases and 0 bases, with 18 bases remaining between them. CDR3 nucleotides: TGCAGTGCTAGAGATAACAAGCCTAGGACGAACTCCTACGAGCAGTACTTC. Translation gives CSARDNKPRTNSYEQYF.

This clonotype was seen at least ten times. The V and J genes are TRBV25-1 and TRBJ1-1; 10 bases agree with TRBD1. Germline V gene lookup returns CDR1 MGHDK and CDR2 SYGVNS. The CDR3 is 15 residues long. V dropped 6 bases and J dropped 4; count of bases not matched to a gene: 8. The CDR3 is CASRRDRGRGTEAFF. The CDR3 DNA reads as TGTGCCAGCAGACGAGACAGGGGGCGAGGCACTGAAGCTTTCTTT.

The CDR3 is CASSPGGTSGYEQYV. The CDR3 bases are TGTGCCAGCAGTCCGGGGGGTACTAGCGGATACGAGCAGTACGTC. This rearrangement joins TRBV28 to TRBJ2-7; 8 nucleotides line up with TRBD2. Germline loops: CDR1 MDHEN, CDR2 SYDVKM. This CDR3 has 15 amino acids. The ends lost 5 bases at V and 4 bases at J; junction bases unmatched: 10.

This clonotype was detected a few times. The J gene is TRBJ2-1, the V gene TRBV20-1, with a possible D match to TRBD2 (5 bases). V lost 0 bases to trimming and J lost 7 bases, with 16 bases between them. The germline V gene has CDR1 DFQATT and CDR2 SNEGSKA (reference sequence). The CDR3 loop spans 15 amino acids. CDR3 loop: CSARDYEGVGNEQFF. The DNA for the CDR3 is TGCAGTGCTAGAGATTATGAGGGAGTGGGGAATGAGCAGTTCTTC.

The chain links TRBV3-1 to TRBJ1-5; 10 bases line up with TRBD1. The CDR3 length is 14 residues. V shed 5 bases, J shed 6 bases, and the junction held 4 bases outside the gene matches. Germline V gene lookup returns CDR1 LGHDT and CDR2 YNNKEL (reference sequence). The CDR3 DNA is TGTGCCAGCAGCGGGGACAGGGGAGGTCAGCCCCAGCATTTT. It encodes CASSGDRGGQPQHF.

This clonotype has a handful of counts. This chain connects TRBV28 to TRBJ2-7; D is perhaps TRBD1 (6 bases). The germline V gene has CDR1 MDHEN and CDR2 SYDVKM. The CDR3 sequence is 18 residues long. The V end lost 5 bases, the J end lost 5 bases, and 28 bases lay between the germline ends. The CDR3 is CASSRIQGRELSFHEQYV. The CDR3 DNA sequence: TGTGCCAGCAGTCGTATACAGGGTAGGGAATTGAGTTTCCACGAGCAGTACGTC.

This clonotype was found many times. The rearrangement links TRBV4-2 to TRBJ2-1, with 8 bases fitting TRBD2. The CDR3 is 15 residues long. The V segment lost 5 bases and the J segment 7 bases; nucleotides outside the gene matches: 10. Germline CDR1 reads LGHNA; CDR2 reads YNFKEQ. The CDR3 DNA sequence: TGTGCCAGCAGCGAGTCTAGCGGGTTGAATAATGAGCAGTTCTTC. Its translation is CASSESSGLNNEQFF.

This clonotype was counted between two and nine times. The chain links TRBV19 to TRBJ1-5; D is undetermined. V lost 3 bases and J 0 bases, leaving 9 bases between the germline ends. The CDR3 extends over 15 amino acids. Germline CDR1 LNHDA, CDR2 SQIVND (reference sequence). CDR3 in amino acids: CASSILRDSNQPQHF. CDR3 DNA sequence: TGTGCCAGTAGTATCCTCCGGGATAGCAATCAGCCCCAGCATTTT.

This clonotype was seen a handful of times. The V and J genes are TRBV12-3 or TRBV12-4 and TRBJ2-1; no clear D. The CDR3 contains 16 residues. V was shortened by 6 bases and J by 0 bases, with 15 bases between the two germline ends. CDR3 bases: TGTGCCAGCAGCCTCTCGGCCCCGAGCTCCTACAATGAGCAGTTCTTC. Its translation is CASSLSAPSSYNEQFF.

Regarding this clonotype: Given a much more abundant clone one base away, this may be a read error. In this CDR3 the conserved last residue, phenylalanine or tryptophan, is missing, so a read error is likely. This chain uses TRBV19 with TRBJ2-1; 7 nucleotides align to TRBD2. V dropped 6 bases and J dropped 5; count of bases not matched to a gene: 7. This CDR3 comprises 14 residues. CDR1 and CDR2 (germline): LNHDA, SQIVND (reference sequence). CDR3 residues: CASRGGSLHNEQFL. In nucleotides, the CDR3 is TGTGCCAGTAGAGGCGGGAGTTTACACAATGAGCAGTTCCTC.

This clonotype was counted a few times. The chain has TRBV7-6 and TRBJ2-5; no definite D call. The CDR3 is 14 amino acids. The ends were cut back, 1 base at V and 0 bases at J, with 6 bases in the middle. The V gene's germline CDR1 is SGHVS and CDR2 FNYEAQ. The DNA for the CDR3 is TGTGCCAGCAGCTTAGATCAGTACCAAGAGACCCAGTACTTC. Residues: CASSLDQYQETQYF.

This clonotype was seen repeatedly, ten times or more. The CDR3 nucleotides read TGTGCCAGCAGCCTAGGACAGGGAGGTGCCGGGGAGCTGTTTTTT. The encoded protein is CASSLGQGGAGELFF. The chain carries TRBV4-2 and TRBJ2-2, with TRBD1 matching over 8 bases. CDR1 is LGHNA and CDR2 is YNFKEQ in the germline V gene. This CDR3 has 15 amino acids. The trim removed 4 bases at V and 6 bases at J, leaving 7 bases unmatched.

Many counts were recorded for this clonotype. This rearrangement joins TRBV7-2 to TRBJ2-4, with 7 bases that match TRBD1. The CDR3 length is 12 residues. Germline assignment: CDR1 SGHTA and CDR2 FQGNSA. V was pared by 7 bases and J by 6 bases, with 3 bases of the junction left unmatched. CDR3 sequence: CASTRDRNIQYF. The CDR3 nucleotides read TGTGCCAGCACCAGGGACAGAAACATTCAGTACTTC.

This clonotype occurred many times. The chain links TRBV6-5 to TRBJ2-3; no reliable D call. Germline CDR1 is MNHEY and CDR2 is SVGAGI. The CDR3 covers 13 residues. Trimming shortened V by 0 bases and J by 1 base, and 2 bases separated the two germline ends. The CDR3 region is CASSYSGTDTQYF. The CDR3 DNA follows: TGTGCCAGCAGTTACTCGGGCACAGATACGCAGTATTTT.

This clonotype occurred many times. The J gene is TRBJ1-2, the V gene TRBV10-3; D is uncertain. This CDR3 comprises 13 residues. Between the trimmed V and J ends, which lost 3 bases and 7 bases, there was a span of 12 bases. Germline V gene lookup returns CDR1 ENHRY and CDR2 SYGVKD. In nucleotides, the CDR3 is TGTGCCATCAGTGACGGGATTGAGGTTGGCTACACCTTC. Protein: CAISDGIEVGYTF.

This chain uses TRBV6-2 or TRBV6-3 with TRBJ2-1; the D gene is possibly TRBD2 (6 bases). V was trimmed by 5 bases and J by 3 bases, leaving 14 bases between them. In germline, CDR1 is MNHEY, CDR2 SVGEGT. The CDR3 extends over 15 amino acids. CDR3 nucleotides: TGTGCCAGCAGTACCCTAGTGGGGGGCTACAATGAGCAGTTCTTC. Amino acid sequence: CASSTLVGGYNEQFF.

In its sample, this clonotype was seen a few times. The chain is built from TRBV4-3 and TRBJ1-4, with D perhaps matching TRBD1 (6 bases). Germline V gene lookup returns CDR1 LGHNA and CDR2 YSLEER. Trimming took 0 bases from V and 7 from J, leaving 15 bases between them. This CDR3 region has 16 residues. The CDR3 DNA reads TGCGCCAGCAGCCAAGATAGTACAGGGAGTGGTGAAAAACTGTTTTTT. Its translation is CASSQDSTGSGEKLFF.

This clonotype was seen a few times. The chain has TRBV7-3 and TRBJ2-2; D is uncertain. The CDR3 is 13 amino acids. V lost 5 bases and J 5 bases, leaving 9 bases between the germline ends. Germline values: CDR1 SGHTA, CDR2 FQGTGA. DNA for the CDR3: TGTGCCAGCAGCCCTGGAACGACCGGGGAGCTGTTTTTT. Its translation: CASSPGTTGELFF.

The chain carries TRBV12-3 or TRBV12-4 and TRBJ1-5; D not resolved. Trimming stripped 3 bases from V and 6 bases from J, with 12 bases between. The CDR3 loop spans 14 amino acids. In nucleotides, the CDR3 is TGTGCCAGCAGTTTCCTTATGCGTGGTCAGCCCCAGCATTTT. The encoded protein is CASSFLMRGQPQHF.

This clonotype was recorded many times. The chain is built from TRBV19 and TRBJ2-1; no definite D call. Germline CDR1 is LNHDA and CDR2 is SQIVND (reference sequence). This CDR3 has 16 amino acids. Trimming took off 3 bases at V and 0 bases at J, with 12 bases between the two ends. The CDR3 DNA reads TGTGCCAGTAGTATTCTGGCGGCTAGCTCCTACAATGAGCAGTTCTTC. As protein: CASSILAASSYNEQFF.

This clonotype was detected ten times or more. V gene TRBV20-1 combines with J gene TRBJ2-7, with D unresolved. Per germline, CDR1 DFQATT and CDR2 SNEGSKA (reference sequence). CDR3 length equals 14 residues. Trimming cost V 4 bases and J 6 bases, with 19 bases left between them. This CDR3 reads CSAIRRTQATEQYF. Here the CDR3 DNA reads TGCAGTGCTATAAGGCGGACCCAGGCCACCGAGCAGTACTTC.

Details on this clonotype: This may be a read error: a much more frequent sequence differs by one nucleotide. The chain uses TRBV4-1 and TRBJ1-1; D gene uncertain. The CDR3 has 13 amino acids. Germline CDR1 and CDR2: MGHRA and YSYEKL. The CDR3 spells CTSSQTTNTEAFF. The CDR3 DNA reads TGCACCAGCAGCCAAACGACGAACACTGAAGCTTTCTTT.

This clonotype was observed at least ten times. This chain uses TRBV27 with TRBJ2-1; D might be TRBD2 (6 bases). V was trimmed by 10 bases and J by 0 bases, leaving 10 bases between them. The CDR3 loop spans 13 amino acids. CDR1 and CDR2 (germline): MNHEY, SMNVEV (reference sequence). This chain's CDR3 is CATTGDSYNEQFF. CDR3 sequence (DNA): TGTGCCACCACGGGGGACTCCTACAATGAGCAGTTCTTC.

This clonotype was recorded at least ten times. The chain recombines TRBV29-1 with TRBJ2-2; 8 bases map to TRBD1. The CDR3 is 13 residues long. From germline, CDR1 is SQVTM and CDR2 ANQGSEA. J gave up 4 bases and V 4 bases, and 2 bases lay outside the gene matches. This CDR3 is CSVGQGFTGELFF. The CDR3 DNA reads TGCAGCGTTGGACAGGGGTTCACCGGGGAGCTGTTTTTT.